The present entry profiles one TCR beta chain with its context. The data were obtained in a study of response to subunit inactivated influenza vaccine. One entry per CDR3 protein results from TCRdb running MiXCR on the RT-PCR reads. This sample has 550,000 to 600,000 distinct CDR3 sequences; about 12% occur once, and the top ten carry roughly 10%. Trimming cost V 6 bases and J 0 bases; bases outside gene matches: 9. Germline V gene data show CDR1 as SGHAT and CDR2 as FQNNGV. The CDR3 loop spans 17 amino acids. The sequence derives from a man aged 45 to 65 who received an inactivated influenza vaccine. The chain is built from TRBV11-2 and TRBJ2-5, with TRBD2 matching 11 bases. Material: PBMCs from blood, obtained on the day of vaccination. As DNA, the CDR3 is TGTGCCAGCAGAGGAGCTAGCGGGGGGAAGTACCAAGAGACCCAGTACTTC. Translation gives CASRGASGGKYQETQYF.